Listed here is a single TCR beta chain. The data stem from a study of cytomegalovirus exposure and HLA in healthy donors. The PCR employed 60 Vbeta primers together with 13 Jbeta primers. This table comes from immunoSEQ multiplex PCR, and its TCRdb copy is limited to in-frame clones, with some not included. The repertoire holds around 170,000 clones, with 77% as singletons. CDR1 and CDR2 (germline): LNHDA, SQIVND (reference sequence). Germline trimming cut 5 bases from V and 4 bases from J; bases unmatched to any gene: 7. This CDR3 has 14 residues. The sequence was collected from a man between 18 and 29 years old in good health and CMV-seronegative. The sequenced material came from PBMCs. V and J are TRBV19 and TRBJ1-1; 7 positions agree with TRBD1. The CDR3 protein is CASSPTGAATEAFF. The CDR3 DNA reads TGTGCCAGTAGTCCCACAGGGGCGGCCACTGAAGCTTTCTTT.